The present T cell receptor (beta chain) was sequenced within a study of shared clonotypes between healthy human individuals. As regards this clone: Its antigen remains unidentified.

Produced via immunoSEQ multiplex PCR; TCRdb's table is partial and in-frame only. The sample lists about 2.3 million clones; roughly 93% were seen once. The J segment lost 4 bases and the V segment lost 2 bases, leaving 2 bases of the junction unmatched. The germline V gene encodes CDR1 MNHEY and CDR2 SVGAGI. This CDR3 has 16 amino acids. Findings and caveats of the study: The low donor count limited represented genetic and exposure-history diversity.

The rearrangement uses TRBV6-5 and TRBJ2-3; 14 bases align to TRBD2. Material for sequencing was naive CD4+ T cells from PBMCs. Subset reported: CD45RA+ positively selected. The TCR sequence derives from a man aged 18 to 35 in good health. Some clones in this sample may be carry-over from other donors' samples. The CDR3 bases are TGTGCCAGCAGTTACGAGGGACTAGCGGGGGCAGATACGCAGTATTTT. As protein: CASSYEGLAGADTQYF.